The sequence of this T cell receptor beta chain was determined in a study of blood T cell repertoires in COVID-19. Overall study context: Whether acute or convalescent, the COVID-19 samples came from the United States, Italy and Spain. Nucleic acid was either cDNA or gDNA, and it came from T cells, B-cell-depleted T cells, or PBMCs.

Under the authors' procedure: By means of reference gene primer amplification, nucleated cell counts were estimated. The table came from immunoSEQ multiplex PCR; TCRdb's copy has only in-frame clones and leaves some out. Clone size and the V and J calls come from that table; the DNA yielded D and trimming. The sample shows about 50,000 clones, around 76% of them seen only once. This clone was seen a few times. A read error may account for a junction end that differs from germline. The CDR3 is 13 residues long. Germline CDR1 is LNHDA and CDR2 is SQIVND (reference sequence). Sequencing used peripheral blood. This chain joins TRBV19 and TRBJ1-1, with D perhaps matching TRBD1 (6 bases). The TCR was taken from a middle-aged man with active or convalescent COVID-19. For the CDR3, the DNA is TGTCCCAGCCAAGGGGGGGAGGGGGGGGGAGCTTTCTTT. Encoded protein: CPSQGGEGGGAFF.